Following are 2 T cell receptor beta chains from one sample sequenced in a study of early T cells in non-severe SARS-CoV-2 infection. TCRdb reprocessed the 5' RACE reads with MiXCR, giving one entry per CDR3 protein. Of tens of thousands of distinct CDR3 sequences listed, roughly 5% are singletons. The sequenced sample was whole blood, obtained at baseline. The receptors were gathered from an adult who was a healthcare worker with PCR-confirmed SARS-CoV-2 infection or an uninfected control (not recorded which).

This clonotype was seen many times. The chain combines TRBV11-2 with TRBJ2-2; either TRBD1 or TRBD2 may supply D (5 bases each). CDR3 length: 14 residues. Deletions cut 5 bases from V and 6 bases from J, with 13 bases between. Looked up from germline, CDR1 is SGHAT and CDR2 is FQNNGV. CDR3 residues: CASSPHVGAGELFF. For the CDR3, the DNA is TGTGCCAGCAGCCCCCACGTGGGGGCCGGGGAGCTGTTTTTT.

This clonotype was detected ten times or more. The rearrangement links TRBV30 to TRBJ2-1; 10 nucleotides line up with TRBD2. Trimming at V came to 1 base and at J to 2 bases, leaving 2 bases not matched to a gene. CDR3 length: 15 residues. Germline CDR1 is GTSNPN and CDR2 is SVGIG (reference sequence). This CDR3 reads CAWSGSGRPYNEQFF. The CDR3 DNA reads TGTGCCTGGAGTGGTAGCGGGAGGCCCTACAATGAGCAGTTCTTC.